This T cell receptor (beta chain) was found in a study of cytomegalovirus exposure and HLA in healthy donors. General study findings and limits: With later analysis, a missense DCLRE1C variant became linked to TCR beta V- and J-gene trimming.

This CDR3 has 15 residues. Germline CDR1 SGHTA, CDR2 FQGNSA. The junction had 9 bases not matched to a gene; V was cut back by 5 bases and J by 7 bases. A word on this clone: What it binds is not known.

60 Vbeta and 13 Jbeta primers were used in PCR. The table came from immunoSEQ multiplex PCR; TCRdb's copy has only in-frame clones and leaves some out. The sample yields around 150,000 clones, more than 75% seen once. The sequence derives from a male donor in good health and CMV-seronegative. The chain carries TRBV7-2 and TRBJ1-3, with 9 bases identical to TRBD1. Sequenced input: PBMCs. CDR3 loop: CASSPDRGIRNTIYF. CDR3 nucleotide sequence: TGTGCCAGCAGCCCGGACAGGGGTATAAGGAACACCATATATTTT.